This TCR beta chain was profiled in a study of blood T cells in healthy people across ages. Study findings and constraints: A roughly linear fall in TCR beta diversity per million T cells was seen with increasing age.

The second PCR ran 7 to 11 cycles with a sample-barcoded 5' primer and J-beta primers. Using its own MiXCR run on the 5' RACE reads, TCRdb lists one record per CDR3 protein. Altogether 650,000 to 1,000,000 distinct CDR3 sequences are present, about 34% being singletons, with the ten largest covering roughly 13%. This clonotype was recorded at least ten times. What it recognizes is unknown. The germline V gene encodes CDR1 SQVTM and CDR2 ANQGSEA. Trimming took 4 bases from V and 4 from J, leaving 10 bases between them. This CDR3 region has 12 residues. A minimum of 5 micrograms of total RNA was extracted per sample.

The clonotype comes from a man in his late teens or twenties in good health. This chain links TRBV29-1 with TRBJ1-2, with D tentatively TRBD1 (5 bases). The sample consisted of blood. The CDR3 DNA sequence: TGCAGCGTTGCCTCGGGGGTCTATGGCTACACCTTC. Translation: CSVASGVYGYTF. The variable domain in full, completed from reference TRBV29-1 and TRBJ1-2, reads SAVISQKPSRDICQRGTSLTIQCQVDSQVTMMFWYRQQPGQSLTLIATANQGSEATYESGFVIDKFPISRPNLTFSTLTVSNMSPEDSSIYLCSVASGVYGYTFGSGTRLTVV.